These 17 T cell receptor beta chains share one sample of origin, sequenced in a study of blood T cell repertoires in COVID-19. TCRdb keeps only in-frame clones here, not all; method: immunoSEQ multiplex PCR. This table has over 300,000 clones, roughly 85% appearing once. Sequences were obtained from PBMCs or T cells enriched from blood (not recorded which). The receptors originated from a woman aged 30 to 39 who had recovered from COVID-19.

V is TRBV16 and J is TRBJ1-5; a possible D gene is TRBD1 (5 bases). Germline CDR1 reads KGHSY; CDR2 reads FQNENV. The CDR3 totals 16 residues. V lost 2 bases, J lost 6 bases, and 17 bases lay in between. The CDR3 DNA is TGTGCCAGCAGCCAAATGGGGCCGGGGGAGACTCAGCCCCAGCATTTT. Translated: CASSQMGPGETQPQHF.

This sequence joins TRBV5-4 and TRBJ1-1, with D possibly matching TRBD1 (6 bases). Trimming stripped 6 bases from V and 0 bases from J, with 12 bases between. The germline V gene encodes CDR1 SGHNT and CDR2 YYREEE (reference sequence). The CDR3 loop spans 14 amino acids. The CDR3 here is CASIRGGVNTEAFF. CDR3 nucleotide sequence: TGTGCCAGCATCAGAGGGGGGGTGAACACTGAAGCTTTCTTT.

This rearrangement joins TRBV30 to TRBJ2-4, with TRBD2 as a possible D gene (6 bases). The CDR3 has 16 residues. Germline CDR1 GTSNPN, CDR2 SVGIG (reference sequence). V was cut by 0 bases and J by 3 bases, with 15 bases left in between. CDR3 sequence reads: CAWSVPTRWVKNIQYF. In DNA, the CDR3 is TGTGCCTGGAGTGTACCGACTAGGTGGGTCAAAAACATTCAGTACTTC.

This sequence joins TRBV5-1 and TRBJ2-2, with D perhaps TRBD1 (6 bases). V shed 6 bases and J shed 4 bases, with 13 bases lying between them. This CDR3 region has 14 residues. Germline V gene lookup returns CDR1 SGHRS and CDR2 YFSETQ. The CDR3 region has the DNA TGCGCCAGCACTACAGGGTCGGGCACCGGGGAGCTGTTTTTT. Residues: CASTTGSGTGELFF.

This rearrangement joins TRBV5-4 to TRBJ1-1; D unresolved. The V gene lost 0 bases and the J gene lost 6 bases, with 12 bases spanning the gap. The CDR3 consists of 14 residues. In germline, CDR1 is SGHNT, CDR2 YYREEE (reference sequence). The DNA of the CDR3 is TGTGCCAGCAGCTTGGGACCCGGAGGGTCTGAAGCTTTCTTT. Translated, it gives CASSLGPGGSEAFF. The whole variable domain, filled in from reference TRBV5-4 and TRBJ1-1, reads ETGVTQSPTHLIKTRGQQVTLRCSSQSGHNTVSWYQQALGQGPQFIFQYYREEENGRGNFPPRFSGLQFPNYSSELNVNALELDDSALYLCASSLGPGGSEAFFGQGTRLTVV.

To note about this clone: The same CDR3 is also encoded by other DNA sequences in this sample. This sequence joins TRBV19 and TRBJ2-6; no definite D call. CDR1 is LNHDA and CDR2 is SQIVND in the germline V gene (reference sequence). This CDR3 spans 14 amino acids. V lost 9 bases to trimming and J lost 3 bases, with 12 bases between them. CDR3 protein: CASSRGSGANVLTF. The CDR3 coding sequence is TGTGCCAGCTCCCGCGGAAGTGGGGCCAACGTCCTGACTTTC.

This clone was detected a few times. The rearrangement links TRBV7-6 to TRBJ2-2, with TRBD2 as a possible D gene (5 bases). V shed 8 bases and J shed 8 bases, with 15 bases lying between them. The CDR3 is made up of 13 amino acids. Germline V lookup: CDR1 SGHVS, CDR2 FNYEAQ. CDR3 sequence: CASQSSGEGELFF. In nucleotides, the CDR3 is TGTGCCAGCCAGTCCAGCGGAGAGGGGGAGCTGTTTTTT.

The chain uses TRBV5-1 and TRBJ1-4, with D tentatively TRBD1 (5 bases). This CDR3 comprises 13 residues. The germline gives CDR1 SGHRS, CDR2 YFSETQ. Trimming took 4 bases from V and 10 from J, leaving 14 bases between them. CDR3 amino acids: CASSPSGDGKLFF. Written as DNA, the CDR3 is TGCGCCAGCAGCCCGTCGGGGGACGGAAAACTGTTTTTT.

This clone has more than one count but fewer than ten. The chain joins TRBV7-9 to TRBJ1-4, with unresolved D. The V gene's germline CDR1 is SEHNR and CDR2 FQNEAQ (reference sequence). The CDR3 is made up of 12 amino acids. V was clipped by 3 bases and J by 6 bases, with 5 bases between them. The CDR3 is CASSFGDEKLFF. The CDR3 DNA is TGTGCCAGCAGCTTCGGGGATGAAAAACTGTTTTTT.

CDR3 nucleotide sequence: TGTGCCAGCAGCTGGGGCGGGGGCACCACAGATACGCAGTATTTT. Translated: CASSWGGGTTDTQYF. This chain uses TRBV5-6 with TRBJ2-3; D is perhaps TRBD2 (7 bases). V shed 3 bases and J shed 2 bases, with 13 bases lying between them. Germline-derived CDR1 and CDR2 are SGHDT and YYEEEE. The CDR3 contains 15 residues.

V usage is TRBV14 and J usage is TRBJ2-1; 14 bases are a match to TRBD2. Germline V CDR1 and CDR2: SGHDN, FVKESK. Losses at the gene ends were 4 bases for V and 2 bases for J; bases not matched to a gene: 1. The CDR3 covers 16 residues. The CDR3 nucleotides are TGTGCCAGCAGCCCGACTAGCGGGGGGGCCTACAATGAGCAGTTCTTC. Residues: CASSPTSGGAYNEQFF.

This chain uses TRBV27 with TRBJ1-6; D might be TRBD1 (5 bases). The V end lost 6 bases, the J end lost 7 bases, and 16 bases lay between the germline ends. The CDR3 has 15 residues. Germline V gives CDR1 MNHEY, CDR2 SMNVEV (reference sequence). CDR3 bases: TGTGCCAGCAGACTCCGGCAGGGACTCAATTCACCCCTCCACTTT. It yields the protein CASRLRQGLNSPLHF.

J is TRBJ2-2 and V is TRBV11-2, with TRBD2 matching 10 bases. The germline V gene encodes CDR1 SGHAT and CDR2 FQNNGV. The CDR3 covers 16 residues. V was pared by 5 bases and J by 4 bases, with 7 bases of the junction left unmatched. CDR3 DNA: TGTGCCAGCAGCACCGGGACTAGCGTCGTCACCGGGGAGCTGTTTTTT. Protein: CASSTGTSVVTGELFF.

This clone showed up just once. The chain has TRBV7-9 and TRBJ1-3; TRBD1 matches at 8 bases. J was trimmed by 2 bases and V by 4 bases; bases with no gene match: 1. CDR3 length: 14 amino acids. The germline CDR1 and CDR2 sequences are SEHNR and FQNEAQ (reference sequence). This chain's CDR3 is CASSSRGPGNTIYF. CDR3 DNA: TGTGCCAGCAGCTCCAGGGGGCCTGGAAACACCATATATTTT.

This clone was observed once. The CDR3 is CASSLASGQEYF. In DNA form, the CDR3 reads TGTGCCAGCAGCTTGGCCTCGGGACAGGAGTACTTC. This chain links TRBV5-6 with TRBJ2-7; TRBD1 matches 8 bases. The CDR3 loop spans 12 amino acids. V was clipped by 0 bases and J by 11 bases; unmatched bases: 4. Germline CDR1 and CDR2: SGHDT and YYEEEE.

Worth noting for this clone: At the DNA level, this CDR3 is encoded by other sequences in the same sample as well. The rearrangement uses TRBV30 and TRBJ2-3, with D unclear. Trimming pared 3 bases from V and 4 bases from J, leaving 5 bases between. CDR3 length: 11 residues. CDR1 and CDR2 from the germline V gene are GTSNPN and SVGIG (reference sequence). CDR3 sequence: CAWSSADTQYF. In DNA, the CDR3 is TGTGCCTGGAGCTCAGCAGATACGCAGTATTTT.

The chain couples TRBV7-9 to TRBJ1-2; possible D gene TRBD1, 6 bases. Trimming took off 8 bases at V and 8 bases at J, with 12 bases between the two ends. The CDR3 consists of 11 residues. Per germline, CDR1 SEHNR and CDR2 FQNEAQ (reference sequence). The CDR3 protein is CASGLGAGYTF. CDR3 nucleotides: TGTGCCAGCGGACTGGGGGCGGGCTACACCTTC.